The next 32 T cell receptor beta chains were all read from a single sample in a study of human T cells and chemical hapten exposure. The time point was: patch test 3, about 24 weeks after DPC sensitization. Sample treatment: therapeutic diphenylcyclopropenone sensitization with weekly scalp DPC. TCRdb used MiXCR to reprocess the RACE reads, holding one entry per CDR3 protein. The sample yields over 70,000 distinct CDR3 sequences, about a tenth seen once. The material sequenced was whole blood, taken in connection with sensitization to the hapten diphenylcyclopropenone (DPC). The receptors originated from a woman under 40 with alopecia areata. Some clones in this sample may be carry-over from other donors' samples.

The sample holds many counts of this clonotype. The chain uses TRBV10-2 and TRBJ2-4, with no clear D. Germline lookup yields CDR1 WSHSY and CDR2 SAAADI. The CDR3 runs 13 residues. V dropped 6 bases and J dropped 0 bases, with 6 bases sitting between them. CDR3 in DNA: TGCGCCAGCAGGTTGGGAGCCAAAAACATTCAGTACTTC. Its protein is CASRLGAKNIQYF.

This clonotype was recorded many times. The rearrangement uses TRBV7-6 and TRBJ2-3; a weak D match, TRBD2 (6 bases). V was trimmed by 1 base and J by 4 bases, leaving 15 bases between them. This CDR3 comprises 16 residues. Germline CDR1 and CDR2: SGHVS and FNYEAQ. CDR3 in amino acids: CASSLERRGRADTQYF. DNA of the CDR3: TGTGCCAGCAGCTTAGAGAGGCGGGGTAGGGCAGATACGCAGTATTTT.

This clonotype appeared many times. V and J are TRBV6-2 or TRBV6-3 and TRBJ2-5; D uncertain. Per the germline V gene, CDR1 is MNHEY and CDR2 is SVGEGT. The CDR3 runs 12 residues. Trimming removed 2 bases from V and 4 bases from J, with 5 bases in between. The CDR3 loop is CASSYRPETQYF. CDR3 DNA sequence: TGTGCCAGCAGTTACAGACCAGAGACCCAGTACTTC.

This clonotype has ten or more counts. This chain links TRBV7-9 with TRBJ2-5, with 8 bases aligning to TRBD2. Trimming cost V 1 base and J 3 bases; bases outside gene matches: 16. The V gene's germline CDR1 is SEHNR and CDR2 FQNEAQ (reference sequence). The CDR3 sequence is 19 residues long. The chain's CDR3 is CASSLVRPSGRGLEETQYF. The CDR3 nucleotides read TGTGCCAGCAGCTTAGTGCGTCCCAGCGGGAGAGGATTGGAAGAGACCCAGTACTTC.

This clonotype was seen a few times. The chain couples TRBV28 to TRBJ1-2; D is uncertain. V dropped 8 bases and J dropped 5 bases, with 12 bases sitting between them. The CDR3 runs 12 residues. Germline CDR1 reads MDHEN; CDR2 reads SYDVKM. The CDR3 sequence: CASRVIGYGYTF. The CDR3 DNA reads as TGTGCCAGCCGGGTCATCGGGTATGGCTACACCTTC.

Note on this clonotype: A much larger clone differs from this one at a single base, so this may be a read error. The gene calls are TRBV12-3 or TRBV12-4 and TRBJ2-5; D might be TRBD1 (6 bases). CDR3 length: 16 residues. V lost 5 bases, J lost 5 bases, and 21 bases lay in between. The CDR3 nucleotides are TGTGCCAGCAGTAAGGGGACATCCACCTTGGTGGAGACCCAGTACTTC. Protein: CASSKGTSTLVETQYF.

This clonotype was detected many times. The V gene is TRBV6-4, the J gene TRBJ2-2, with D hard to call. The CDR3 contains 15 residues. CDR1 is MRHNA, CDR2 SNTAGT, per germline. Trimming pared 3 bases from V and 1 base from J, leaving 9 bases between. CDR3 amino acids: CASSEGRRNTGELFF. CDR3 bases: TGTGCCAGCAGTGAAGGTCGGAGGAACACCGGGGAGCTGTTTTTT.

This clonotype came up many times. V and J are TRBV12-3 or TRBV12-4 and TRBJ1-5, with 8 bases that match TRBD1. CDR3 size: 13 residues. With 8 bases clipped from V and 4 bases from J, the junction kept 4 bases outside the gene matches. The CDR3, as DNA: TGTGCCAGCCAAGACAGGGGAAATCAGCCCCAGCATTTT. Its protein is CASQDRGNQPQHF.

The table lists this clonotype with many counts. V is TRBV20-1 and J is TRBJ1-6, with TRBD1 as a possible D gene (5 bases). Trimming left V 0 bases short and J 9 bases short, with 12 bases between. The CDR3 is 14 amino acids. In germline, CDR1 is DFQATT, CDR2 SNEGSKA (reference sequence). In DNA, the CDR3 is TGCAGTGCTAGAGATCGAGGGGATAGTTCACCCCTCCACTTT. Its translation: CSARDRGDSSPLHF.

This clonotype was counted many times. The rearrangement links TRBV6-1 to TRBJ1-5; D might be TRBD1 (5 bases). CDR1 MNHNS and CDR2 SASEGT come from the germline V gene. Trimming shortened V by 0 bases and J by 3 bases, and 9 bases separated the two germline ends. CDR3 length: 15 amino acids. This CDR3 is CASSEAQGYNQPQHF. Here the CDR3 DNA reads TGTGCCAGCAGTGAAGCCCAGGGCTACAATCAGCCCCAGCATTTT.

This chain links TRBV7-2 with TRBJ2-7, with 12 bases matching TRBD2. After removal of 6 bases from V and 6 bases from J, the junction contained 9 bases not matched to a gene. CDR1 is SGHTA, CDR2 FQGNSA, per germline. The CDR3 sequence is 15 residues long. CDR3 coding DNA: TGTGCCAGCAGTGCGACTAGCGGGAGAGGGTCCGAGCAGTACTTC. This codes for CASSATSGRGSEQYF.

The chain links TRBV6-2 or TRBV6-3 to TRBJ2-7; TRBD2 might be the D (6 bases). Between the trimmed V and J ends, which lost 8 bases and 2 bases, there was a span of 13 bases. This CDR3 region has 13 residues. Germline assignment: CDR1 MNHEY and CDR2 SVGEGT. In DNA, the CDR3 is TGTGCCAGCGCGGTAGCGGAAGCCTACGAGCAGTACTTC. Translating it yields CASAVAEAYEQYF.

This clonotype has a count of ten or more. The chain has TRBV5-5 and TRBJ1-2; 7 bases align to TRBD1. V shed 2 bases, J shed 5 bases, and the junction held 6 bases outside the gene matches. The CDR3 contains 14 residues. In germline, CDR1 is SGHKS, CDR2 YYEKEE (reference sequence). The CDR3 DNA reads TGTGCCAGCAGCTTAGAAACGGGACAGTATGGCTACACCTTC. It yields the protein CASSLETGQYGYTF.

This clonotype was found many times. The CDR3, as DNA: TGCAGTGCTAGATGGGACAGAACTAACTATGGCTACACCTTC. Amino acid sequence: CSARWDRTNYGYTF. This chain joins TRBV20-1 and TRBJ1-2, with 7 nucleotides matching TRBD1. This CDR3 has 14 residues. Germline CDR1 DFQATT, CDR2 SNEGSKA (reference sequence). V lost 2 bases, J lost 0 bases, and 3 bases stayed unmatched.

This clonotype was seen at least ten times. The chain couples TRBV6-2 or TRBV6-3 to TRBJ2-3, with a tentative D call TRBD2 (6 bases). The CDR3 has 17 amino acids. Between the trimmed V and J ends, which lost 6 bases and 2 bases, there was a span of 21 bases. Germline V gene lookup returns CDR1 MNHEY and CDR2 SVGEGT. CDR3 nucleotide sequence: TGTGCCAGCAGATACCTAACTAGTCCGGGACTCACAGATACGCAGTATTTT. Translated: CASRYLTSPGLTDTQYF.

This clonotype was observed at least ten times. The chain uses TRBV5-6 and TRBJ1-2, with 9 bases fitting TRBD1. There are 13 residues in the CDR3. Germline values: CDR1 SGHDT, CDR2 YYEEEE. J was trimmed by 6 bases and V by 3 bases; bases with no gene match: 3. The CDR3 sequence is CASSSRQGDGYTF. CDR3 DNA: TGTGCCAGCAGCTCGAGACAGGGGGATGGCTACACCTTC.

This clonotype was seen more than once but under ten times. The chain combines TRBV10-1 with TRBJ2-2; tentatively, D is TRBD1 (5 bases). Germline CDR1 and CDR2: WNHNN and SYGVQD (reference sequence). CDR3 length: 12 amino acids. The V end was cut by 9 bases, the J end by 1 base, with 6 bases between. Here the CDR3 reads CASDRNTGELFF. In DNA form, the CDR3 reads TGCGCCAGTGACAGGAACACCGGGGAGCTGTTTTTT.

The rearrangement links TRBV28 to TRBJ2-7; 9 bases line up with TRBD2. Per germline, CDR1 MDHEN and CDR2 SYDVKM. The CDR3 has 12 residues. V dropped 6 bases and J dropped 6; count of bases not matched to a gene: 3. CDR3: CASSLAGSEQYF. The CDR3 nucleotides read TGTGCCAGCAGCCTAGCGGGAAGCGAGCAGTACTTC.

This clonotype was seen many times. The CDR3 here is CASSYSGQGAYSDTQYF. The CDR3 region has the DNA TGTGCCAGCAGTTACTCCGGACAGGGGGCTTATTCAGATACGCAGTATTTT. The chain has TRBV6-6 and TRBJ2-3; the match to TRBD1 covers 11 bases. The length of the CDR3 is 17 residues. With 0 bases clipped from V and 4 bases from J, the junction kept 6 bases outside the gene matches. The germline V gene has CDR1 MNHNY and CDR2 SVGAGI (reference sequence).

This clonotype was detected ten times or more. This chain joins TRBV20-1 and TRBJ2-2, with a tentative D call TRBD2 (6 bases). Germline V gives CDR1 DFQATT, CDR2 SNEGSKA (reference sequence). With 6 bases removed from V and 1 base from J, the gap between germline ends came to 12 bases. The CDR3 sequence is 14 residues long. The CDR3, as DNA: TGCAGTGCAAGGGACTCCCAGAACACCGGGGAGCTGTTTTTT. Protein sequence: CSARDSQNTGELFF.

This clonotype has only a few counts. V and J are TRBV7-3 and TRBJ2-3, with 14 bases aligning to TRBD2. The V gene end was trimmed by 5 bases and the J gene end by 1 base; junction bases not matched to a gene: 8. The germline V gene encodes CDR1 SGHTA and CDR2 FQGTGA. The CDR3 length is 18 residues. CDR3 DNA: TGTGCCAGCAGCCCCCGGGGACTAGCGGGAGCTGGCACAGATACGCAGTATTTT. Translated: CASSPRGLAGAGTDTQYF. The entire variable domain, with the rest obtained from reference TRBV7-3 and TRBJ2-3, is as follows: GAGVSQTPSNKVTEKGKYVELRCDPISGHTALYWYRQSLGQGPEFLIYFQGTGAADDSGLPNDRFFAVRPEGSVSTLKIQRTERGDSAVYLCASSPRGLAGAGTDTQYFGPGTRLTVL.

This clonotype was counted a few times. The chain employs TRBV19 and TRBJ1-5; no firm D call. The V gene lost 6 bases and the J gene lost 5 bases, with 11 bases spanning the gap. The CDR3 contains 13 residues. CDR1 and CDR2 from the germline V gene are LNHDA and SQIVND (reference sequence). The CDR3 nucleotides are TGTGCCAGTAGCCTGCTACAAGATCAGCCCCAGCATTTT. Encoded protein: CASSLLQDQPQHF.

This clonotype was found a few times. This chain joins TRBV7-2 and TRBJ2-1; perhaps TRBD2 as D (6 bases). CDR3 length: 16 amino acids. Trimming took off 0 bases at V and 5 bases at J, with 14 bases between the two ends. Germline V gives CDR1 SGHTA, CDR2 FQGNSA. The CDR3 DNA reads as TGTGCCAGCAGCTTAGCGCTTAGCGGACAAGACAATGAGCAGTTCTTC. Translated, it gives CASSLALSGQDNEQFF.

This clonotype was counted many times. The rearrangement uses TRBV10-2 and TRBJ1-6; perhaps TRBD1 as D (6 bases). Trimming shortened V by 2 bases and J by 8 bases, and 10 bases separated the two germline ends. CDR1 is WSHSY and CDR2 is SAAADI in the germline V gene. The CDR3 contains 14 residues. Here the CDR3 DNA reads TGCGCCAGCAGTGAGAGCGGGGGCGATTCACCCCTCCACTTT. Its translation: CASSESGGDSPLHF.

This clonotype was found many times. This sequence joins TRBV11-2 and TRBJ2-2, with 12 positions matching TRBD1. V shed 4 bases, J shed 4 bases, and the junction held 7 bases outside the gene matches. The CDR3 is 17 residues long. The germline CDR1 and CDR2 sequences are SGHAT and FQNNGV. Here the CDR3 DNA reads TGTGCCAGCAGCTCAGGAGGGACAGGGGGCTTCACCGGGGAGCTGTTTTTT. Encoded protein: CASSSGGTGGFTGELFF.

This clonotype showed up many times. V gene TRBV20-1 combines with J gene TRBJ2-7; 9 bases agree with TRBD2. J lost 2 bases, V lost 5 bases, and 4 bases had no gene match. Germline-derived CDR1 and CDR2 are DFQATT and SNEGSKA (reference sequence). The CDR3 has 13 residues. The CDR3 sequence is CSALIAGAYEQYF. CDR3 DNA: TGCAGTGCTCTTATAGCGGGAGCCTACGAGCAGTACTTC.

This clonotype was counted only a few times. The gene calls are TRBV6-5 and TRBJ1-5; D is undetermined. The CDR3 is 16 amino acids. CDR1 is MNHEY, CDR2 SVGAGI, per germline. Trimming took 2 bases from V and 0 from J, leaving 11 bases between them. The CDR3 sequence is CASSYAAPYSNQPQHF. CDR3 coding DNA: TGTGCCAGCAGTTACGCAGCCCCTTATAGCAATCAGCCCCAGCATTTT.

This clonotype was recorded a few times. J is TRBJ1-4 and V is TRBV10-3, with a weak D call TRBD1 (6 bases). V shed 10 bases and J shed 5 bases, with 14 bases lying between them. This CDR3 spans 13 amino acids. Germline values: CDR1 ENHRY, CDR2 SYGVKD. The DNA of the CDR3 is TGTGCCACCCAGAGCCAGGGGAATGAAAAACTGTTTTTT. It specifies CATQSQGNEKLFF.

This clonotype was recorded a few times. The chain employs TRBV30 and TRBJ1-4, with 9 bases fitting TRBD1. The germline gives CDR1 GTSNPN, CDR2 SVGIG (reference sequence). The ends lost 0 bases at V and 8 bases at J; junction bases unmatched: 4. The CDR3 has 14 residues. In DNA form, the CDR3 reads TGTGCCTGGAGTGTACGGACAGGGGCCGAAAAACTGTTTTTT. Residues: CAWSVRTGAEKLFF.

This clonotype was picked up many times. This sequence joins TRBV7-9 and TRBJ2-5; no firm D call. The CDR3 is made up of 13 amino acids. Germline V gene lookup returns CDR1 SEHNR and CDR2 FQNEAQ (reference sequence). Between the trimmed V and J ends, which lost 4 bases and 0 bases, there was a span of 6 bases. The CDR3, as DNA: TGTGCCAGCAGCTCCACGAACCAAGAGACCCAGTACTTC. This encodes CASSSTNQETQYF.

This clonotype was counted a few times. The CDR3 loop reads CASSPGVGLGNQPQHF. CDR3 sequence (DNA): TGTGCCAGCTCACCAGGGGTTGGGTTAGGAAATCAGCCCCAGCATTTT. The V call is TRBV18, the J call TRBJ1-5; D gene ambiguous. Germline V gives CDR1 KGHSH, CDR2 LQKENI. Trimming cost V 2 bases and J 4 bases, with 15 bases left between them. CDR3 length equals 16 residues.

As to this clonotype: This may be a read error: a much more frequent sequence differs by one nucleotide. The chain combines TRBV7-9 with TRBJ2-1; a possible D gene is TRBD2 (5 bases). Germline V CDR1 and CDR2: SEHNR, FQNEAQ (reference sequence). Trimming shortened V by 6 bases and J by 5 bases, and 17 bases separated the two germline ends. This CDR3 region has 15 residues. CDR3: CASSPRIARNNEQFF. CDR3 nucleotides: TGTGCCAGCAGTCCTAGGATAGCGCGAAACAATGAGCAGTTCTTC.